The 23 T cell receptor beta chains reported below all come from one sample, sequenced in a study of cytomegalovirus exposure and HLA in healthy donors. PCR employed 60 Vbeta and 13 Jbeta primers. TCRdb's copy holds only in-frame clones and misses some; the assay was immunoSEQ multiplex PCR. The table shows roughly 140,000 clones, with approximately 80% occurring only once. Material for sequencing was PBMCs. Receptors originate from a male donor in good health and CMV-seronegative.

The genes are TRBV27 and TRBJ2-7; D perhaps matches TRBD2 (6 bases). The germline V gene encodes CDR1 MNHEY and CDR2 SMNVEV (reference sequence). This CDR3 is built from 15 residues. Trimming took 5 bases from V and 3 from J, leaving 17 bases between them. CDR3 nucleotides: TGTGCCAGCAGTCCAAGGATAGGCGGGGTCTACGAGCAGTACTTC. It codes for CASSPRIGGVYEQYF.

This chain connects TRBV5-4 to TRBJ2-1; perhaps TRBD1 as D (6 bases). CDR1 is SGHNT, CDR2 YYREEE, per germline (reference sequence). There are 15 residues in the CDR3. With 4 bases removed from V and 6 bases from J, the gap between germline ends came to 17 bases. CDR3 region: CASSQDQGRANEQFF. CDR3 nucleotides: TGTGCCAGCAGCCAGGACCAGGGGCGCGCCAATGAGCAGTTCTTC.

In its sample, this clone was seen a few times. CDR3 nucleotides: TGCGCCAGCGAAACAAAGGACAGGGGGCGGTTTCCGATTAGTGGTCGGTACTTC. Protein product: CASETKDRGRFPISGRYF. The J gene is TRBJ2-7, the V gene TRBV5-1, with TRBD1 matching over 11 bases. The CDR3 extends over 18 amino acids. The V segment lost 7 bases and the J segment 12 bases; nucleotides outside the gene matches: 27. Germline CDR1 reads SGHRS; CDR2 reads YFSETQ.

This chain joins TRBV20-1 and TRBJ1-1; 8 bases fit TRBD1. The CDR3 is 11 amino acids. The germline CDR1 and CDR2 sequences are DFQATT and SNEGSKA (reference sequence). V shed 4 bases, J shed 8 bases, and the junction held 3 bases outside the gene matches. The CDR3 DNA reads TGCAGTGCTAAGGGGACAGGAGAAGCTTTCTTT. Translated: CSAKGTGEAFF.

CDR3 amino acids: CASSPKGGFGYEQFF. DNA for the CDR3: TGTGCCAGCAGTCCCAAGGGGGGGTTTGGTTATGAGCAGTTCTTC. The V gene is TRBV27, the J gene TRBJ2-1; a weak D match, TRBD2 (7 bases). Deletions cut 5 bases from V and 8 bases from J, with 19 bases between. The CDR3 is 15 residues long. In germline, CDR1 is MNHEY, CDR2 SMNVEV (reference sequence).

CDR3 DNA sequence: TGTGCCAGCAGTTGGACCGGGACTAGCGGGGAAGAGACCCAGTACTTC. Encoded protein: CASSWTGTSGEETQYF. J is TRBJ2-5 and V is TRBV28, with 13 bases fitting TRBD2. Looked up from germline, CDR1 is MDHEN and CDR2 is SYDVKM. This CDR3 comprises 16 residues. The junction had 5 bases not matched to a gene; V was cut back by 4 bases and J by 3 bases.

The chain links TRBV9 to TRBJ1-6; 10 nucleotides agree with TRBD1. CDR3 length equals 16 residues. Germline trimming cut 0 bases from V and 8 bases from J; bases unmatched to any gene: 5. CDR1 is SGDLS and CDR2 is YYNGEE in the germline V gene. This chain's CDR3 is CASSVGAGTGDSPLHF. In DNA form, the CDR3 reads TGTGCCAGCAGCGTAGGGGCAGGGACAGGGGATTCACCCCTCCACTTT.

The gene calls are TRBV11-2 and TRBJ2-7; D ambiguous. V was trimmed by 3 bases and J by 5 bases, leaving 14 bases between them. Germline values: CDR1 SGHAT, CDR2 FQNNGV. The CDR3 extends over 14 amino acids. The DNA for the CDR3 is TGTGCCAGCAGCTTGGCTGGCCCGTACCACGAGCAGTACTTC. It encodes CASSLAGPYHEQYF.

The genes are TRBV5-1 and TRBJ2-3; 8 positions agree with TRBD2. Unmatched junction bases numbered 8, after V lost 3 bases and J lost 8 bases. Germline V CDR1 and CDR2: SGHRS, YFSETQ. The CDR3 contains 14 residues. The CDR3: CASSSGTRSSTQYF. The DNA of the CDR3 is TGCGCCAGCAGCTCCGGGACTAGGTCTAGTACGCAGTATTTT.

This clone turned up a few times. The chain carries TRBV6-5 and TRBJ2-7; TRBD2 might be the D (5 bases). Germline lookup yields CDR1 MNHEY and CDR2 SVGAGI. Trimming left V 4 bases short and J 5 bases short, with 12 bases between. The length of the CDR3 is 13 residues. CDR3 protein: CASSSTSMHEQYF. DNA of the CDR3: TGTGCCAGCAGTTCCACTAGTATGCACGAGCAGTACTTC.

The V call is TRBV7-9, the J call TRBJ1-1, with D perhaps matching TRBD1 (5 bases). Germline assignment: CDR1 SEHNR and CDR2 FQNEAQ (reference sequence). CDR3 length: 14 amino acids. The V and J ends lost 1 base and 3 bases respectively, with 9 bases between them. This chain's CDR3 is CASSLDRSHTEAFF. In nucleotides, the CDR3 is TGTGCCAGCAGCTTAGACAGGTCCCACACTGAAGCTTTCTTT.

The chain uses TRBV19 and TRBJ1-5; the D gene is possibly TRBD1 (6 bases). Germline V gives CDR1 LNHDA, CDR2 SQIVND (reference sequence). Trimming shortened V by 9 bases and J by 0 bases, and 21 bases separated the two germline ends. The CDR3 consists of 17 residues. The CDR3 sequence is CASLDGQMTYSNQPQHF. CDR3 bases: TGTGCCAGCCTAGATGGACAGATGACTTATAGCAATCAGCCCCAGCATTTT.

This CDR3 reads CASSLPVMGSLRGYTF. The CDR3 nucleotides are TGTGCCAGCAGTTTGCCAGTCATGGGGAGTTTGAGAGGCTACACCTTC. J is TRBJ1-2 and V is TRBV28; D unclear. V lost 3 bases and J 8 bases, leaving 22 bases between the germline ends. The CDR3 loop spans 16 amino acids. Germline CDR1 is MDHEN and CDR2 is SYDVKM.

CDR3 region: CASSPAAGGPGELFF. In DNA, the CDR3 is TGCGCCAGCAGCCCGGCGGCGGGGGGGCCCGGGGAGCTGTTTTTT. The rearrangement joins TRBV5-1 to TRBJ2-2; the match to TRBD2 covers 9 bases. Germline V gives CDR1 SGHRS, CDR2 YFSETQ. The CDR3 sequence is 15 residues long. V gave up 4 bases and J gave up 6 bases; unmatched junction bases: 7.

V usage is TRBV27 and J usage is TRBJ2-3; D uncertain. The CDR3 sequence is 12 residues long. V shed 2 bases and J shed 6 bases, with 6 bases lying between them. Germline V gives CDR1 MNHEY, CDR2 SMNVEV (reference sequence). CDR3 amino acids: CASSLRGDTQYF. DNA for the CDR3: TGTGCCAGCAGTTTAAGAGGTGATACGCAGTATTTT.

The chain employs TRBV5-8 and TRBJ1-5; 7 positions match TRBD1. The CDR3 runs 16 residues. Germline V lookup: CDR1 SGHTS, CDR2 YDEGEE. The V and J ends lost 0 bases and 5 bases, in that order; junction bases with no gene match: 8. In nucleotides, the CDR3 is TGTGCCAGCAGCTTGGGGACAGGTGGTGGCTATCAGCCCCAGCATTTT. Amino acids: CASSLGTGGGYQPQHF. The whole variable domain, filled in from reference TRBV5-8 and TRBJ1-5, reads EAGVTQSPTHLIKTRGQQATLRCSPISGHTSVYWYQQALGLGLQFLLWYDEGEERNRGNFPPRFSGRQFPNYSSELNVNALELEDSALYLCASSLGTGGGYQPQHFGDGTRLSIL.

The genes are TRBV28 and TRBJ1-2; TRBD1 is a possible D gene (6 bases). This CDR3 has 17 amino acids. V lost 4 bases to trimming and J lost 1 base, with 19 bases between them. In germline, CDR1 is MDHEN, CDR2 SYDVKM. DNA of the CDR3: TGTGCCAGCAGTTCTCAGGACAGCCTAGTTTATAACTATGGCTACACCTTC. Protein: CASSSQDSLVYNYGYTF.

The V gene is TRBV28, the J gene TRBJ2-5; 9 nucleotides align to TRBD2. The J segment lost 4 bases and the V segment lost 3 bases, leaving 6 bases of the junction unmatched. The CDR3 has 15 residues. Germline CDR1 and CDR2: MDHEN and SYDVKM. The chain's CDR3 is CASSFGGGGGETQYF. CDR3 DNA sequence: TGTGCCAGCAGTTTCGGGGGCGGGGGGGGAGAGACCCAGTACTTC.

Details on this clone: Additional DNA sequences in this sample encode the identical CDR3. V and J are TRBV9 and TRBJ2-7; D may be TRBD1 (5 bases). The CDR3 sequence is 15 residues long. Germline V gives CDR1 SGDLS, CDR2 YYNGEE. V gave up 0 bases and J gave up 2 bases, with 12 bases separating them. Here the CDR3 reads CASSVAGMDTYEQYF. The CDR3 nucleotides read TGTGCCAGCAGCGTAGCAGGGATGGACACCTACGAGCAGTACTTC. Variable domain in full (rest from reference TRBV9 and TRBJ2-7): DSGVTQTPKHLITATGQRVTLRCSPRSGDLSVYWYQQSLDQGLQFLIQYYNGEERAKGNILERFSAQQFPDLHSELNLSSLELGDSALYFCASSVAGMDTYEQYFGPGTRLTVT.

The CDR3 spells CASSLARGLGAQYF. The CDR3 bases are TGTGCCAGCAGCTTAGCGCGGGGTCTGGGGGCCCAGTACTTC. This chain connects TRBV7-2 to TRBJ2-5, with D perhaps TRBD2 (6 bases). The germline gives CDR1 SGHTA, CDR2 FQGNSA. The length of the CDR3 is 14 residues. Trimming took off 0 bases at V and 9 bases at J, with 14 bases between the two ends.

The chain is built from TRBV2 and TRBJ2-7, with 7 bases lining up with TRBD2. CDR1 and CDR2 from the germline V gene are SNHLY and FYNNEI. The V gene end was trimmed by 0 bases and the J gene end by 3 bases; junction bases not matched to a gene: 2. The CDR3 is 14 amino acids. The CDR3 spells CASSEAGDYYEQYF. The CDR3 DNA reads TGTGCCAGCAGTGAAGCGGGGGACTACTACGAGCAGTACTTC.

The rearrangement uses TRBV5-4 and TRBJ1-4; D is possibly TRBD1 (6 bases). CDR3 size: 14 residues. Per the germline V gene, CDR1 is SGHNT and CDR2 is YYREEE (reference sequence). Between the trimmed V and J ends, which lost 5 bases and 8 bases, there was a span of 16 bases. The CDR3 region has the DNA TGTGCCAGCAGTTACGGACAGCCTGGGGAAAAACTGTTTTTT. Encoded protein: CASSYGQPGEKLFF.

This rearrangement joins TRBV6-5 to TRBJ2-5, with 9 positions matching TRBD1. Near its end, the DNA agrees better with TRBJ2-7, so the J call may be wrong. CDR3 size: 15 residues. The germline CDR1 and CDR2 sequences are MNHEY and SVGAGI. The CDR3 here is CASSYSGTGSYEQYF. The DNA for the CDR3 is TGTGCCAGCAGTTACAGCGGGACAGGGTCCTACGAGCAGTACTTC.